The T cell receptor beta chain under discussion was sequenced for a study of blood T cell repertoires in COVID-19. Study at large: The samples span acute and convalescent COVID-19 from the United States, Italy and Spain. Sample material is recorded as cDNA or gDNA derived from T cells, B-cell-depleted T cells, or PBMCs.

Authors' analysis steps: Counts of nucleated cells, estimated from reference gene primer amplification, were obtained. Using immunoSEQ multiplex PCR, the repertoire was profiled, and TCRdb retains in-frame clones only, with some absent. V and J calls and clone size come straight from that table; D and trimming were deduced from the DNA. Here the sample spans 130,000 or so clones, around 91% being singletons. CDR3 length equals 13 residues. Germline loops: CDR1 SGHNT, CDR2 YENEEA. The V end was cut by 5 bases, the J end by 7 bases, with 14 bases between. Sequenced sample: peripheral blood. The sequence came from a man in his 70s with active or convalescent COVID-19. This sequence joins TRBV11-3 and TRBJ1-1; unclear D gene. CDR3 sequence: CASSQYHRDEAFF. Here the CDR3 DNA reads TGTGCCAGCAGCCAATATCACAGAGATGAAGCTTTCTTT.